This entry lists 27 T cell receptor beta chains sequenced from one sample in a study of CD8+CD57+ T cells in acquired aplastic anemia. Template material for TCR beta VDJ and CDR3 profiling consisted of genomic DNA. TCRdb processed the reads anew with MiXCR; each CDR3 protein has one entry. The sample has 90,000 to 150,000 distinct CDR3 sequences, 55% to 60% seen once; the top ten hold roughly 32%. Those patients picked for sequencing had displayed CD8+CD57+ cell expansion on flow cytometry. The sample comprised sorted CD4+, CD8+, or CD8+CD57+ T cells (not recorded which) from PBMCs. Every receptor here comes from a human donor with aplastic anemia.

This clonotype was found once. The V call is TRBV7-8, the J call TRBJ1-6; D remains unclear. Germline CDR1 is SGHVS and CDR2 is FQNEAQ. CDR3 length: 16 residues. V dropped 2 bases and J dropped 0 bases, with 8 bases sitting between them. The CDR3 nucleotides are TGTGCCAGCAGCTTAAGGGAGAGCTCCTATAATTCACCCCTCCACTTT. Protein sequence: CASSLRESSYNSPLHF. The full variable domain, with the rest looked up from reference TRBV7-8 and TRBJ1-6, is GAGVSQSPRYKVAKRGQDVALRCDPISGHVSLFWYQQALGQGPEFLTYFQNEAQLDKSGLPSDRFFAERPEGSVSTLKIQRTQQEDSAVYLCASSLRESSYNSPLHFGNGTRLTVT.

The gene calls are TRBV7-2 and TRBJ2-5; D is undetermined. Trimming took 5 bases from V and 2 from J, leaving 9 bases between them. The CDR3 is made up of 13 amino acids. CDR1 and CDR2 (germline): SGHTA, FQGNSA. In DNA, the CDR3 is TGTGCCAGCAGCCGTTCGAGTCAAGAGACCCAGTACTTC. Encoded protein: CASSRSSQETQYF.

The J gene is TRBJ2-5, the V gene TRBV6-1; no firm D call. The V end lost 1 base, the J end lost 5 bases, and 14 bases lay between the germline ends. The CDR3 length is 15 residues. The germline CDR1 and CDR2 sequences are MNHNS and SASEGT. The CDR3 sequence: CASSEVQAERETQYF. The CDR3 DNA reads TGTGCCAGCAGTGAAGTGCAGGCCGAGAGGGAGACCCAGTACTTC.

The chain carries TRBV6-1 and TRBJ2-7, with D unclear. Per the germline V gene, CDR1 is MNHNS and CDR2 is SASEGT. The CDR3 contains 12 residues. The V and J ends lost 3 bases and 7 bases respectively, with 10 bases between them. CDR3 protein: CASSDHRQEQYF. CDR3 bases: TGTGCCAGCAGTGATCATCGGCAGGAGCAGTACTTC.

This clonotype was seen once. The chain links TRBV20-1 to TRBJ2-7; no reliable D call. CDR1 and CDR2 from the germline V gene are DFQATT and SNEGSKA (reference sequence). The CDR3 runs to 13 residues. The V end was cut by 1 base, the J end by 2 bases, with 9 bases between. The CDR3 sequence is CSARGDSPYEQYV. CDR3 bases: TGCAGTGCTAGAGGGGATTCACCCTACGAGCAGTACGTC.

The V call is TRBV27, the J call TRBJ2-1, with 9 nucleotides matching TRBD2. The germline V gene encodes CDR1 MNHEY and CDR2 SMNVEV (reference sequence). There are 16 residues in the CDR3. Unmatched junction bases numbered 4, after V lost 1 base and J lost 3 bases. CDR3 loop: CASSLLGREGYNEQFF. In DNA form, the CDR3 reads TGTGCCAGCAGTTTATTAGGGCGGGAGGGCTACAATGAGCAGTTCTTC.

This clonotype came up a few times. The chain has TRBV27 and TRBJ2-1; the match to TRBD1 covers 12 bases. The CDR3 has 14 residues. Germline CDR1 is MNHEY and CDR2 is SMNVEV (reference sequence). V lost 6 bases, J lost 8 bases, and 5 bases stayed unmatched. The CDR3 nucleotides read TGTGCCAGCAGGCCGGGACAGGGGGCTTATGAGCAGTTCTTC. Protein product: CASRPGQGAYEQFF.

This clonotype was seen a few times. CDR3 amino acids: CASSLERNNSPLHF. The CDR3 bases are TGTGCCAGCAGCCTCGAGAGAAATAATTCACCCCTCCACTTT. The rearrangement links TRBV14 to TRBJ1-6; no clear D gene. CDR3 length: 14 residues. The germline V and J ends were trimmed by 4 bases and 5 bases, with 9 bases remaining between them. Germline CDR1 and CDR2: SGHDN and FVKESK.

This chain uses TRBV14 with TRBJ2-7; maybe TRBD1 (6 bases). The CDR3 is 14 residues long. From germline, CDR1 is SGHDN and CDR2 FVKESK. With 5 bases removed from V and 0 bases from J, the gap between germline ends came to 11 bases. The CDR3 spells CASSLHRDSYEQYF. In DNA form, the CDR3 reads TGTGCCAGCAGCTTGCACAGGGACTCCTACGAGCAGTACTTC.

The chain links TRBV15 to TRBJ2-5, with 14 positions matching TRBD2. This CDR3 spans 16 amino acids. Germline assignment: CDR1 LNHNV and CDR2 YYDKDF (reference sequence). The V gene end was trimmed by 5 bases and the J gene end by 7 bases; junction bases not matched to a gene: 9. The CDR3 coding sequence is TGTGCCACCAGCGGATACTCCGGGACTAGCGGGGGGACCCAGTACTTC. Translated, it gives CATSGYSGTSGGTQYF.

Turning to this clonotype: A single base separates this from a much larger clone, so it may be a read error. J is TRBJ1-2 and V is TRBV2, with D tentatively TRBD1 (5 bases). This CDR3 spans 15 amino acids. The germline V gene encodes CDR1 SNHLY and CDR2 FYNNEI. CDR3 residues: CASSQDGQGTYGYTF. The CDR3 region has the DNA TGCGCCAGCAGCCAAGATGGGCAGGGTACCTATGGCTACACCTTC.

With respect to this clonotype: Just one base apart from a much larger clone, this may be a read error. This chain joins TRBV6-2 or TRBV6-3 and TRBJ1-1, with TRBD1 matching 8 bases. The CDR3 has 16 amino acids. CDR1 and CDR2 (germline): MNHEY, SVGEGT. The CDR3 DNA sequence: TGTGCCAGCCGTTACCGGACAGGGAACAGGAACACTGAAGCTTTCTTT. This encodes CASRYRTGNRNTEAFF.

V and J are TRBV25-1 and TRBJ2-5; no clear D. The ends were cut back, 7 bases at V and 4 bases at J, with 4 bases in the middle. From germline, CDR1 is MGHDK and CDR2 SYGVNS. CDR3 size: 10 residues. CDR3 sequence: CASKLETQYF. The CDR3 coding sequence is TGTGCCAGCAAGTTAGAGACCCAGTACTTC.

This clonotype was counted only a few times. The V call is TRBV4-1, the J call TRBJ2-2; 7 bases fit TRBD1. Germline V gene data show CDR1 as MGHRA and CDR2 as YSYEKL. The junction had 6 bases not matched to a gene; V was cut back by 1 base and J by 7 bases. The CDR3 spans 15 residues. The CDR3 DNA reads TGCGCCAGCAGCCAAGCCCGGGGACAGCTCGGGGAGCTGTTTTTT. Residues: CASSQARGQLGELFF.

The sample holds one count of this clonotype. The chain joins TRBV20-1 to TRBJ2-1, with TRBD2 matching 11 bases. The CDR3 is made up of 16 amino acids. V lost 1 base, J lost 2 bases, and 4 bases stayed unmatched. Germline CDR1 and CDR2: DFQATT and SNEGSKA (reference sequence). The CDR3 DNA reads TGCAGTGCTAGAGTTCTAGCGGGGGGCACCTACAATGAGCAGTTCTTC. Its translation: CSARVLAGGTYNEQFF.

The rearrangement uses TRBV2 and TRBJ2-7; the D is unclear. V lost 3 bases to trimming and J lost 6 bases, with 9 bases between them. Germline CDR1 is SNHLY and CDR2 is FYNNEI. There are 12 residues in the CDR3. The CDR3 nucleotides read TGTGCCAGCAGTGAGTATGATCCCGAGCAGTACTTC. Translating it yields CASSEYDPEQYF.

The V and J genes are TRBV27 and TRBJ2-7, with TRBD1 identical over 9 bases. CDR3 length equals 15 residues. Germline V CDR1 and CDR2: MNHEY, SMNVEV (reference sequence). J lost 2 bases, V lost 3 bases, and 5 bases had no gene match. CDR3 sequence: CASSLYRGLTYEQYF. CDR3 coding DNA: TGTGCCAGCAGTTTGTACAGGGGGCTCACCTACGAGCAGTACTTC.

This clonotype has only a few counts. The V gene is TRBV7-6, the J gene TRBJ2-2, with D unresolved. The CDR3 contains 13 residues. Trimming took off 5 bases at V and 5 bases at J, with 9 bases between the two ends. Germline CDR1 and CDR2: SGHVS and FNYEAQ. The CDR3 coding sequence is TGTGCCAGCAGCCGCGTGGGGACCGGGGAGCTGTTTTTT. Residues: CASSRVGTGELFF.

V and J are TRBV12-3 or TRBV12-4 and TRBJ2-2; a weak D match, TRBD2 (5 bases). The V and J ends lost 6 bases and 2 bases respectively, with 16 bases between them. The CDR3 totals 16 residues. The chain's CDR3 is CASSPSGVANTGELFF. The CDR3 DNA reads as TGTGCCAGCAGCCCATCCGGGGTAGCCAACACCGGGGAGCTGTTTTTT.

This sequence joins TRBV7-9 and TRBJ2-6; D is undetermined. Germline lookup yields CDR1 SEHNR and CDR2 FQNEAQ (reference sequence). There are 12 residues in the CDR3. V lost 4 bases and J 5 bases, leaving 3 bases between the germline ends. The CDR3 spells CASSSWANVLTF. The CDR3 bases are TGTGCCAGCAGCTCCTGGGCCAACGTCCTGACTTTC.

The CDR3 DNA follows: TGCAGCGTTGATTCTAGGACAGGGGCGGAAGATACGCAGTATTTT. Translation gives CSVDSRTGAEDTQYF. The rearrangement uses TRBV29-1 and TRBJ2-3; 9 nucleotides match TRBD1. CDR3 length equals 15 residues. With 3 bases clipped from V and 5 bases from J, the junction kept 9 bases outside the gene matches. Germline CDR1 is SQVTM and CDR2 is ANQGSEA.

In this sample, this clonotype turned up a few times. V usage is TRBV28 and J usage is TRBJ2-3; D gene unclear. The CDR3 extends over 13 amino acids. Germline values: CDR1 MDHEN, CDR2 SYDVKM. V shed 3 bases and J shed 5 bases, with 9 bases lying between them. CDR3 sequence: CASSLTARDTQYF. CDR3 bases: TGTGCCAGCAGTTTGACCGCGAGAGATACGCAGTATTTT.

This clonotype has at least ten counts. The rearrangement joins TRBV19 to TRBJ2-1; weak D call: TRBD1 (5 bases). Trimming stripped 9 bases from V and 0 bases from J, with 15 bases between. The CDR3 has 15 amino acids. Germline-derived CDR1 and CDR2 are LNHDA and SQIVND (reference sequence). Written as DNA, the CDR3 is TGTGCCAGCCTGGGGCACTTAAGCTCCTACAATGAGCAGTTCTTC. The encoded protein is CASLGHLSSYNEQFF. Using reference TRBV19 and TRBJ2-1 for the parts outside the CDR3, the full variable domain is DGGITQSPKYLFRKEGQNVTLSCEQNLNHDAMYWYRQDPGQGLRLIYYSQIVNDFQKGDIAEGYSVSREKKESFPLTVTSAQKNPTAFYLCASLGHLSSYNEQFFGPGTRLTVL.

The V and J genes are TRBV7-9 and TRBJ2-3; D not certain. V dropped 6 bases and J dropped 2 bases, with 9 bases sitting between them. Germline V CDR1 and CDR2: SEHNR, FQNEAQ (reference sequence). This CDR3 has 13 amino acids. CDR3 residues: CASRLAFTDTQYF. The CDR3, as DNA: TGTGCCAGCAGGTTGGCATTCACAGATACGCAGTATTTT.

This clonotype has just one count. The gene calls are TRBV20-1 and TRBJ2-7, with D perhaps matching TRBD1 (5 bases). Germline V lookup: CDR1 DFQATT, CDR2 SNEGSKA (reference sequence). The CDR3 is made up of 13 amino acids. V dropped 6 bases and J dropped 4 bases, with 16 bases sitting between them. The CDR3 loop is CSAARAVVYEQYF. DNA for the CDR3: TGCAGTGCGGCCAGGGCGGTGGTTTACGAGCAGTACTTC.

The chain couples TRBV7-9 to TRBJ2-5; D gene uncertain. The V end lost 5 bases, the J end lost 4 bases, and 11 bases lay between the germline ends. The CDR3 length is 13 residues. Germline V gives CDR1 SEHNR, CDR2 FQNEAQ (reference sequence). The DNA for the CDR3 is TGTGCCAGCAGCCCATTGACCCCAGAGACCCAGTACTTC. It encodes CASSPLTPETQYF.

The J gene is TRBJ2-5, the V gene TRBV7-6, with no clear D. V dropped 5 bases and J dropped 4 bases, with 14 bases sitting between them. This CDR3 has 14 residues. The V gene's germline CDR1 is SGHVS and CDR2 FNYEAQ. The CDR3 coding sequence is TGTGCCAGCAGCGCATTAGCTTCGGGAGAGACCCAGTACTTC. This translates into CASSALASGETQYF.